One and the same sample provided the 28 T cell receptor beta chains below, sequenced in a study of blood T cell repertoires in COVID-19. Method: immunoSEQ multiplex PCR; TCRdb's copy keeps in-frame clones and lacks some. The sample shows tens of thousands of clones, over 70% of them seen only once. The sample comprised peripheral blood. The receptor set was obtained from a human donor in a cohort sampled during active COVID-19.

The rearrangement joins TRBV6-5 to TRBJ1-3; tentative D call: TRBD1 (5 bases). The CDR3 sequence is 14 residues long. Trimming cost V 8 bases and J 1 base, with 12 bases left between them. Germline V gene sequence: CDR1 MNHEY, CDR2 SVGAGI. The CDR3 bases are TGTGCCAGCGTCAACTCAGGGTCTGGAAACACCATATATTTT. Protein product: CASVNSGSGNTIYF.

The CDR3 protein is CASSSIRLAGVYEQYF. CDR3 DNA sequence: TGTGCCAGCAGCTCGATCAGACTAGCGGGCGTCTACGAGCAGTACTTC. The chain combines TRBV5-6 with TRBJ2-7, with 10 positions matching TRBD2. The CDR3 is 16 amino acids. Germline-derived CDR1 and CDR2 are SGHDT and YYEEEE. The junction had 9 bases not matched to a gene; V was cut back by 3 bases and J by 3 bases. Full variable domain (outside the CDR3, taken from reference TRBV5-6 and TRBJ2-7): DAGVTQSPTHLIKTRGQQVTLRCSPKSGHDTVSWYQQALGQGPQFIFQYYEEEERQRGNFPDRFSGHQFPNYSSELNVNALLLGDSALYLCASSSIRLAGVYEQYFGPGTRLTVT.

This rearrangement joins TRBV11-2 to TRBJ2-4; tentative D call: TRBD2 (6 bases). With 1 base removed from V and 1 base from J, the gap between germline ends came to 17 bases. CDR3 length equals 18 residues. Germline V gene data show CDR1 as SGHAT and CDR2 as FQNNGV. The CDR3 sequence is CASSLVGGTGMAKNIQYF. The CDR3 nucleotides read TGTGCCAGCAGCTTAGTTGGAGGGACGGGGATGGCCAAAAACATTCAGTACTTC.

This chain joins TRBV3-1 (or the pseudogene TRBV3-2) and TRBJ1-1, with 7 bases lining up with TRBD1. Germline trimming cut 4 bases from V and 4 bases from J; bases unmatched to any gene: 3. CDR1 is LGHDT and CDR2 is YNNKEL in the germline V gene (reference sequence). The CDR3 totals 13 residues. The CDR3 is CASSPGGFTEAFF. In DNA form, the CDR3 reads TGTGCCAGCAGCCCAGGGGGATTCACTGAAGCTTTCTTT.

The chain is built from TRBV2 and TRBJ1-6, with a weak D call TRBD1 (5 bases). This CDR3 contains 14 residues. Trimming removed 4 bases at V and 10 bases at J, with 14 bases between. CDR1 and CDR2 (germline): SNHLY, FYNNEI. CDR3 protein: CASSVRTAGSPLHF. CDR3 nucleotide sequence: TGTGCCAGCAGTGTTAGGACCGCAGGGTCACCCCTCCACTTT.

Turning to this clone: The sample carries other DNA sequences with the same CDR3. The chain couples TRBV7-6 to TRBJ2-6; 8 nucleotides agree with TRBD1. The CDR3 spans 19 residues. After removal of 5 bases from V and 4 bases from J, the junction contained 16 bases not matched to a gene. Per germline, CDR1 SGHVS and CDR2 FNYEAQ. CDR3 sequence reads: CASSPGVQGGLGGANVLTF. The CDR3 DNA follows: TGTGCCAGCAGCCCGGGCGTACAGGGGGGTTTGGGGGGGGCCAACGTCCTGACTTTC.

The rearrangement joins TRBV29-1 to TRBJ2-1; 11 bases line up with TRBD2. CDR1 is SQVTM and CDR2 is ANQGSEA in the germline V gene. The CDR3 is 15 residues long. J lost 0 bases, V lost 5 bases, and 3 bases had no gene match. The CDR3 DNA reads as TGCAGCGTTCGGACTAGCGGGTACTCCTACAATGAGCAGTTCTTC. It encodes CSVRTSGYSYNEQFF.

This chain links TRBV18 with TRBJ2-5, with TRBD1 matching 7 bases. Germline CDR1 reads KGHSH; CDR2 reads LQKENI. The CDR3 is made up of 14 amino acids. Germline trimming cut 0 bases from V and 2 bases from J; bases unmatched to any gene: 0. The CDR3 sequence: CASSPPGQQETQYF. The CDR3 DNA is TGTGCCAGCTCACCACCGGGACAGCAAGAGACCCAGTACTTC. Full variable domain (remainder filled in from reference TRBV18 and TRBJ2-5): NAGVMQNPRHLVRRRGQEARLRCSPMKGHSHVYWYRQLPEEGLKFMVYLQKENIIDESGMPKERFSAEFPKEGPSILRIQQVVRGDSAAYFCASSPPGQQETQYFGPGTRLLVL.

J is TRBJ2-7 and V is TRBV5-1; 7 positions agree with TRBD2. The V segment lost 4 bases and the J segment 3 bases; nucleotides outside the gene matches: 10. The length of the CDR3 is 15 residues. Germline V gene lookup returns CDR1 SGHRS and CDR2 YFSETQ. The CDR3: CASSLGGNSYYEQYF. Here the CDR3 DNA reads TGCGCCAGCAGCCTGGGAGGGAACTCCTACTACGAGCAGTACTTC.

The chain uses TRBV24-1 and TRBJ2-2, with TRBD1 matching 10 bases. Unmatched junction bases numbered 15, after V lost 11 bases and J lost 4 bases. Germline CDR1 KGHDR, CDR2 SFDVKD. CDR3 length: 17 residues. The CDR3 loop reads CARHSPGQGSATGELFF. CDR3 DNA: TGTGCCAGACACTCTCCGGGACAGGGGTCCGCCACCGGGGAGCTGTTTTTT.

This chain joins TRBV7-9 and TRBJ2-7, with TRBD1 matching over 9 bases. This CDR3 spans 16 amino acids. V was pared by 6 bases and J by 11 bases, with 20 bases of the junction left unmatched. Germline-derived CDR1 and CDR2 are SEHNR and FQNEAQ (reference sequence). The DNA of the CDR3 is TGTGCCAGCAGTTCCAGTTACAGGGGGCGCTCTCCGACGGAGTACTTC. Its translation is CASSSSYRGRSPTEYF.

V gene TRBV7-6 combines with J gene TRBJ2-1, with 9 bases fitting TRBD1. The CDR3 loop spans 16 amino acids. The germline V gene has CDR1 SGHVS and CDR2 FNYEAQ. With V trimmed by 5 bases and J by 9 bases, 14 bases remained unmatched. The CDR3 DNA follows: TGTGCCAGCAGCGCAACGTCCGGGACAGGGCTCGGTGAGCAGTTCTTC. Amino acids: CASSATSGTGLGEQFF.

The chain links TRBV21-1 to TRBJ2-5; TRBD2 is the table's D call and was not checked against the DNA. TRBV21-1 counts as a pseudogene. There are 15 residues in the CDR3. CDR3 sequence: CASSKRVTLGETQYF. The CDR3 DNA is TGTGCCAGCAGCAAGCGGGTCACCCTGGGAGAGACCCAGTACTTC.

This clone was detected a few times. The rearrangement joins TRBV19 to TRBJ1-1; TRBD1 might be the D (5 bases). The germline CDR1 and CDR2 sequences are LNHDA and SQIVND (reference sequence). V shed 8 bases and J shed 3 bases, with 13 bases lying between them. This CDR3 is built from 13 residues. This CDR3 is CASSQGIDTEAFF. Here the CDR3 DNA reads TGTGCCAGTTCCCAGGGTATAGACACTGAAGCTTTCTTT.

The chain combines TRBV5-1 with TRBJ2-2, with 10 bases lining up with TRBD1. V shed 5 bases and J 4 bases; nucleotides not matched to a gene: 8. This CDR3 comprises 16 residues. CDR1 and CDR2 from the germline V gene are SGHRS and YFSETQ. The CDR3 spells CASSTGGTGVTGELFF. CDR3 DNA sequence: TGCGCCAGCAGTACCGGAGGGACAGGGGTCACCGGGGAGCTGTTTTTT.

V gene TRBV15 combines with J gene TRBJ1-1, with 9 positions matching TRBD1. V shed 3 bases, J shed 8 bases, and the junction held 13 bases outside the gene matches. The CDR3 sequence is 16 residues long. The germline V gene encodes CDR1 LNHNV and CDR2 YYDKDF (reference sequence). CDR3 DNA: TGTGCCACCAGCAGGGACGTAACCTTGACAGGGGGGGAAGCTTTCTTT. It codes for CATSRDVTLTGGEAFF.

The rearrangement joins TRBV19 to TRBJ1-3, with a tentative D call TRBD1 (6 bases). The CDR3 has 16 residues. With 2 bases removed from V and 3 bases from J, the gap between germline ends came to 14 bases. Germline CDR1 LNHDA, CDR2 SQIVND (reference sequence). Here the CDR3 reads CASSIRAGDNGNTIYF. As DNA, the CDR3 is TGTGCCAGTAGTATAAGGGCAGGGGATAATGGAAACACCATATATTTT.

CDR3 protein: CASSSGTYVTGNTIYF. The CDR3 bases are TGTGCCAGCAGCTCGGGGACATACGTTACTGGAAACACCATATATTTT. This chain connects TRBV9 to TRBJ1-3; weak D call: TRBD1 (6 bases). The V end lost 4 bases, the J end lost 2 bases, and 16 bases lay between the germline ends. The CDR3 runs 16 residues. The germline V gene encodes CDR1 SGDLS and CDR2 YYNGEE.

The CDR3 DNA follows: TGTGCCAGCAGGTGGACAGGGACTGGGGCCAACGTCCTGACTTTC. It codes for CASRWTGTGANVLTF. V and J are TRBV5-8 and TRBJ2-6; 8 nucleotides line up with TRBD1. With 5 bases clipped from V and 2 bases from J, the junction kept 3 bases outside the gene matches. Germline values: CDR1 SGHTS, CDR2 YDEGEE. The CDR3 sequence is 15 residues long.

The chain joins TRBV19 to TRBJ1-6; the D is unclear. Trimming left V 10 bases short and J 7 bases short, with 14 bases between. In germline, CDR1 is LNHDA, CDR2 SQIVND (reference sequence). The CDR3 sequence is 13 residues long. CDR3 loop: CATSGSGNSPLHF. The CDR3 DNA is TGTGCCACCTCGGGGAGCGGAAATTCACCCCTCCACTTT.

The chain uses TRBV19 and TRBJ2-1; 7 nucleotides line up with TRBD1. Trimming took 3 bases from V and 2 from J; bases not matched to a gene: 16. The CDR3 loop spans 19 amino acids. Germline V CDR1 and CDR2: LNHDA, SQIVND (reference sequence). CDR3 coding DNA: TGTGCCAGTAGTATCCTCCGACTAACAGGGGATAGCGCCTACAATGAGCAGTTCTTC. This sequence encodes CASSILRLTGDSAYNEQFF.

This chain connects TRBV4-2 to TRBJ2-7; 14 nucleotides line up with TRBD2. With V trimmed by 5 bases and J by 7 bases, 13 bases remained unmatched. The V gene's germline CDR1 is LGHNA and CDR2 YNFKEQ. This CDR3 is built from 17 residues. The CDR3 sequence: CASSIRTSGGPWGEQYF. CDR3 nucleotide sequence: TGTGCCAGCAGCATCCGGACTAGCGGGGGGCCCTGGGGGGAGCAGTACTTC.

A few counts support this clone. The rearrangement uses TRBV2 and TRBJ2-7; D gene unclear. Trimming pared 8 bases from V and 2 bases from J, leaving 10 bases between. The CDR3 spans 12 residues. Germline CDR1 SNHLY, CDR2 FYNNEI. CDR3 residues: CASHPEPYEQYF. Here the CDR3 DNA reads TGTGCCAGCCACCCGGAGCCCTACGAGCAGTACTTC.

This rearrangement joins TRBV12-5 to TRBJ1-2; a possible D gene is TRBD1 (5 bases). The CDR3 runs 15 residues. The V and J ends lost 0 bases and 8 bases respectively, with 16 bases between them. Per the germline V gene, CDR1 is LGHNT and CDR2 is FRNRAP. In DNA, the CDR3 is TGTGCTAGTGGTTTGGTAAATGGGGCAGTTCCCGGCTACACCTTC. It specifies CASGLVNGAVPGYTF. Filled out from reference TRBV12-5 and TRBJ1-2, the complete variable domain reads DARVTQTPRHKVTEMGQEVTMRCQPILGHNTVFWYRQTMMQGLELLAYFRNRAPLDDSGMPKDRFSAEMPDATLATLKIQPSEPRDSAVYFCASGLVNGAVPGYTFGSGTRLTVV.

The chain employs TRBV3-1 (or the pseudogene TRBV3-2) and TRBJ1-6, with no clear D. Germline V gene lookup returns CDR1 LGHDT and CDR2 YNNKEL (reference sequence). The CDR3 is 13 residues long. V gave up 2 bases and J gave up 7 bases, with 6 bases separating them. The CDR3 DNA reads as TGTGCCAGCAGCCAAATTTCGAATTCACCCCTCCACTTT. As protein: CASSQISNSPLHF.

This CDR3 is CASSYLAGGGTDTQYF. The CDR3 nucleotides are TGTGCCAGCAGTTACCTGGCGGGAGGAGGCACAGATACGCAGTATTTT. The chain recombines TRBV6-2 or TRBV6-3 with TRBJ2-3; 8 bases match TRBD2. The V gene's germline CDR1 is MNHEY and CDR2 SVGEGT. Trimming cost V 2 bases and J 1 base; bases outside gene matches: 5. The CDR3 loop spans 16 amino acids.

The chain employs TRBV11-2 and TRBJ1-6; no firm D call. The CDR3 is made up of 15 amino acids. V lost 2 bases, J lost 4 bases, and 9 bases lay in between. Germline V gene sequence: CDR1 SGHAT, CDR2 FQNNGV. The CDR3, as DNA: TGTGCCAGCAGCTTATCGCCAGGTTATAATTCACCCCTCCACTTT. As protein: CASSLSPGYNSPLHF.

This chain joins TRBV11-2 and TRBJ2-7, with 8 bases lining up with TRBD1. Unmatched junction bases numbered 6, after V lost 5 bases and J lost 3 bases. CDR1 is SGHAT and CDR2 is FQNNGV in the germline V gene. The CDR3 runs 14 residues. CDR3 residues: CASSQIGQGYEQYF. DNA for the CDR3: TGTGCCAGCAGCCAGATCGGACAGGGCTACGAGCAGTACTTC.